Shown below are 30 T cell receptor beta chains from a single sample sequenced in a study of neurological immune-mediated disorders (dated by TCRdb to the late 2010s). The library was generated by 5' RACE. Sequencing was carried out with an Illumina HiSeq 2500. TCRdb trimmed public reads at Q25 via fastp, called clones via MiXCR and kept in-frame beta chains. Each CDR3 protein gets just one entry, which takes the most common genes and DNA from the rows behind it. Counted in this sample were roughly 100,000 distinct CDR3 sequences; approximately 3.5% of them appeared once. The ten largest make up around 3.1% of the sample. Sequencing input: PBMCs. The receptors come from a woman aged 50 to 60 with multiple sclerosis.

The sample holds many counts of this clonotype. The rearrangement links TRBV9 to TRBJ1-4; 7 bases fit TRBD1. The germline gives CDR1 SGDLS, CDR2 YYNGEE. The CDR3 spans 16 residues. Losses at the gene ends were 3 bases for V and 7 bases for J; bases not matched to a gene: 12. In nucleotides, the CDR3 is TGTGCCAGCAGCGCCCGGGGAGGGGGCGCGGGTGAAAAACTGTTTTTT. Translating it yields CASSARGGGAGEKLFF.

This clonotype was seen at least ten times. This chain joins TRBV9 and TRBJ1-2, with D hard to call. CDR1 is SGDLS, CDR2 YYNGEE, per germline. The ends were cut back, 2 bases at V and 5 bases at J, with 13 bases in the middle. CDR3 length: 14 residues. DNA for the CDR3: TGTGCCAGCAGCGTTTCCGAGGGCGCGTATGGCTACACCTTC. Translation: CASSVSEGAYGYTF.

This clonotype was counted at least ten times. The V gene is TRBV3-1, the J gene TRBJ2-1, with 7 positions matching TRBD2. V lost 4 bases and J lost 10; bases outside the gene matches: 4. CDR3 length: 12 residues. From germline, CDR1 is LGHDT and CDR2 YNNKEL (reference sequence). The CDR3 DNA reads as TGTGCCAGCAGCCCTATGGGGGGGGAGCAGTTCTTC. Translation: CASSPMGGEQFF.

The table lists this clonotype with many counts. The genes are TRBV5-1 and TRBJ2-5; no clear D. CDR1 SGHRS and CDR2 YFSETQ come from the germline V gene. Trimming took off 1 base at V and 0 bases at J, with 10 bases between the two ends. CDR3 length: 15 amino acids. Written as DNA, the CDR3 is TGCGCCAGCAGCTTGAGCGCGCCGTACCAAGAGACCCAGTACTTC. It translates to CASSLSAPYQETQYF.

This clonotype has ten or more counts. The chain combines TRBV5-1 with TRBJ1-1, with a possible D match to TRBD1 (6 bases). This CDR3 contains 15 residues. Germline CDR1 is SGHRS and CDR2 is YFSETQ. V gave up 3 bases and J gave up 1 base, with 13 bases separating them. CDR3 residues: CASSWMPGQNTEAFF. DNA of the CDR3: TGCGCCAGCAGCTGGATGCCGGGACAGAACACTGAAGCTTTCTTT.

In this sample, this clonotype turned up many times. The chain links TRBV7-2 to TRBJ2-7, with D perhaps assigned TRBD1 or TRBD2 (5 bases each). Germline lookup yields CDR1 SGHTA and CDR2 FQGNSA. Trimming took 5 bases from V and 2 from J, leaving 16 bases between them. The length of the CDR3 is 15 residues. CDR3 bases: TGTGCCAGCAGCGCCGCCGGGACGGCGACCTACGAGCAGTACTTC. Translation: CASSAAGTATYEQYF.

At least ten counts were recorded for this clonotype. V gene TRBV7-9 combines with J gene TRBJ1-6; 8 nucleotides line up with TRBD1. J lost 7 bases, V lost 1 base, and 9 bases had no gene match. Germline lookup yields CDR1 SEHNR and CDR2 FQNEAQ (reference sequence). This CDR3 is 17 amino acids long. As DNA, the CDR3 is TGTGCCAGCAGCTTAGGCCTGGACAGGGCAAGGAATTCACCCCTCCACTTT. Its protein product is CASSLGLDRARNSPLHF. Together with reference TRBV7-9 and TRBJ1-6, the CDR3 gives the full variable domain: DTGVSQNPRHKITKRGQNVTFRCDPISEHNRLYWYRQTLGQGPEFLTYFQNEAQLEKSRLLSDRFSAERPKGSFSTLEIQRTEQGDSAMYLCASSLGLDRARNSPLHFGNGTRLTVT.

The sample holds a few counts of this clonotype. Being one base from a much bigger clone, this may be a read error. This chain joins TRBV6-5 and TRBJ1-2; D is ambiguous. Trimming took 5 bases from V and 4 from J, leaving 14 bases between them. CDR3 length: 14 amino acids. Per the germline V gene, CDR1 is MNHEY and CDR2 is SVGAGI. The CDR3 coding sequence is TGTGCCAGCAGTCCTGGAAAGACCTTCTATGGCTACACCTTC. This sequence encodes CASSPGKTFYGYTF.

This clonotype has at least ten counts. The V call is TRBV10-3, the J call TRBJ2-2, with a possible D match to TRBD1 (6 bases). CDR1 is ENHRY and CDR2 is SYGVKD in the germline V gene. The ends were cut back, 2 bases at V and 2 bases at J, with 12 bases in the middle. This CDR3 has 16 amino acids. The CDR3 reads CAISETGTRNTGELFF. The CDR3 DNA reads as TGTGCCATCAGTGAGACTGGGACAAGAAACACCGGGGAGCTGTTTTTT.

This clonotype was detected ten times or more. V gene TRBV12-3 or TRBV12-4 combines with J gene TRBJ2-7; 8 bases map to TRBD1. V shed 6 bases, J shed 1 base, and the junction held 5 bases outside the gene matches. The CDR3 is 14 amino acids. The CDR3 loop reads CASSRDRLSYEQYF. The CDR3 nucleotides read TGTGCCAGCAGCCGGGACAGGCTGTCCTACGAGCAGTACTTC.

This clonotype was seen at least ten times. V and J are TRBV12-3 or TRBV12-4 and TRBJ2-2; possible D gene TRBD2, 5 bases. With 6 bases removed from V and 7 bases from J, the gap between germline ends came to 18 bases. This CDR3 contains 15 residues. CDR3 bases: TGTGCCAGCAGAGCGGTTTTCGGAGGTGGCGGGGAGCTGTTTTTT. Translating gives CASRAVFGGGGELFF.

As to this clonotype: A much larger clone sits a single nucleotide away, making a read error possible. The rearrangement joins TRBV7-2 to TRBJ1-1; D is undetermined. The V and J ends lost 8 bases and 2 bases respectively, with 15 bases between them. The CDR3 spans 14 residues. The germline gives CDR1 SGHTA, CDR2 FQGNSA. This chain's CDR3 is CASVLRPLNTEAFF. The CDR3, as DNA: TGTGCCAGCGTCCTGCGGCCGCTAAACACTGAAGCTTTCTTT.

This clonotype occurred many times. The chain links TRBV20-1 to TRBJ1-2; D is undetermined. The CDR3 loop spans 13 amino acids. Germline assignment: CDR1 DFQATT and CDR2 SNEGSKA (reference sequence). The germline V and J ends were trimmed by 2 bases and 9 bases, with 16 bases remaining between them. CDR3 amino acids: CSARRFTGNRYTF. DNA of the CDR3: TGCAGTGCTAGAAGGTTCACGGGGAATCGCTACACCTTC.

This clonotype was seen repeatedly, ten times or more. The V and J genes are TRBV20-1 and TRBJ2-1; 12 bases match TRBD2. Losses at the gene ends were 5 bases for V and 10 bases for J; bases not matched to a gene: 6. The germline V gene encodes CDR1 DFQATT and CDR2 SNEGSKA (reference sequence). CDR3 size: 13 residues. This CDR3 reads CSAPGLAGDEQFF. In DNA form, the CDR3 reads TGCAGTGCTCCGGGACTAGCGGGTGACGAGCAGTTCTTC.

The chain uses TRBV4-3 and TRBJ2-5, with TRBD1 matching over 7 bases. The CDR3 totals 13 residues. V lost 4 bases to trimming and J lost 5 bases; unmatched junction nucleotides: 4. Looked up from germline, CDR1 is LGHNA and CDR2 is YSLEER. The CDR3 sequence: CASSRQGQETQYF. The CDR3 DNA reads as TGCGCCAGCAGCCGACAGGGACAGGAGACCCAGTACTTC.

This clonotype has ten or more counts. The chain recombines TRBV20-1 with TRBJ2-5; TRBD2 agrees at 10 bases. The V and J ends lost 2 bases and 2 bases, in that order; junction bases with no gene match: 2. Germline V gene sequence: CDR1 DFQATT, CDR2 SNEGSKA (reference sequence). The CDR3 length is 14 residues. This CDR3 reads CSARRAGGQETQYF. CDR3 sequence (DNA): TGCAGTGCTAGAAGAGCGGGGGGGCAAGAGACCCAGTACTTC.

This clonotype was counted many times. The gene calls are TRBV18 and TRBJ2-2; maybe TRBD2 (5 bases). The germline V gene encodes CDR1 KGHSH and CDR2 LQKENI. The CDR3 covers 14 residues. Trimming left V 2 bases short and J 5 bases short, with 9 bases between. CDR3 DNA: TGTGCCAGCTCACCAAGGACTCAGACCGGGGAGCTGTTTTTT. This sequence encodes CASSPRTQTGELFF.

This clonotype turned up a few times. A single base separates this from a much larger clone, so it may be a read error. The rearrangement uses TRBV10-3 and TRBJ2-7, with TRBD1 identical over 11 bases. CDR1 is ENHRY, CDR2 SYGVKD, per germline. The trim removed 5 bases at V and 7 bases at J, leaving 13 bases unmatched. This CDR3 comprises 16 residues. This CDR3 is CAISPAGTGGRKEQYF. The CDR3 DNA is TGTGCCATCAGTCCGGCCGGGACAGGGGGAAGAAAAGAGCAGTACTTC.

This clonotype has a count of ten or more. This rearrangement joins TRBV20-1 to TRBJ2-5; D is unresolved. Trimming cost V 7 bases and J 4 bases, with 7 bases left between them. The CDR3 runs to 10 residues. Germline V gives CDR1 DFQATT, CDR2 SNEGSKA (reference sequence). The DNA for the CDR3 is TGCAGTGTAATTCGAGAGACCCAGTACTTC. It codes for CSVIRETQYF.

Ten or more counts support this clonotype. The chain couples TRBV4-2 to TRBJ1-1; D possibly corresponds to TRBD1 (5 bases). CDR1 and CDR2 from the germline V gene are LGHNA and YNFKEQ. CDR3 length: 15 residues. The V end lost 1 base, the J end lost 4 bases, and 13 bases lay between the germline ends. The CDR3 here is CASSQVEGTGTEAFF. DNA for the CDR3: TGTGCCAGCAGCCAAGTGGAGGGGACGGGCACTGAAGCTTTCTTT.

This chain uses TRBV6-1 with TRBJ1-6; D uncertain. This CDR3 is 14 amino acids long. V gave up 1 base and J gave up 9 bases, with 10 bases separating them. Germline V gene data show CDR1 as MNHNS and CDR2 as SASEGT. The DNA of the CDR3 is TGTGCCAGCAGTGAAGAAGTGAGGACTTCACCCCTCCACTTT. The encoded protein is CASSEEVRTSPLHF.

This clonotype was seen repeatedly, ten times or more. The CDR3 DNA reads TGTGCCAGCAGGTCCGGGGCGGGGAACACCGGGGAGCTGTTTTTT. Translation: CASRSGAGNTGELFF. The chain couples TRBV6-5 to TRBJ2-2; TRBD1 or TRBD2 may be the D gene (5 bases each). From germline, CDR1 is MNHEY and CDR2 SVGAGI. CDR3 size: 15 residues. The ends were cut back, 6 bases at V and 1 base at J, with 12 bases in the middle.

There are a few counts of this clonotype. The V call is TRBV20-1, the J call TRBJ2-3; TRBD2 aligns across 11 bases. V lost 4 bases to trimming and J lost 6 bases; unmatched junction nucleotides: 9. Germline loops: CDR1 DFQATT, CDR2 SNEGSKA (reference sequence). CDR3 length: 15 residues. CDR3 coding DNA: TGCAGTGCTAAAAAACTAGCGGGGGACCCCGATACGCAGTATTTT. Translated, it gives CSAKKLAGDPDTQYF.

This clonotype was picked up many times. This chain links TRBV5-1 with TRBJ1-5; a possible D gene is TRBD1 (5 bases). Per the germline V gene, CDR1 is SGHRS and CDR2 is YFSETQ. The CDR3 runs 13 residues. V was shortened by 4 bases and J by 5 bases, with 10 bases between the two germline ends. In DNA form, the CDR3 reads TGCGCCAGCAGCCCCGGGGGACATCAGCCCCAGCATTTT. Translating gives CASSPGGHQPQHF.

This clonotype was picked up many times. The V gene is TRBV7-2, the J gene TRBJ2-7, with 8 bases identical to TRBD2. Losses at the gene ends were 5 bases for V and 1 base for J; bases not matched to a gene: 7. Germline V gene data show CDR1 as SGHTA and CDR2 as FQGNSA. The CDR3 length is 15 residues. The CDR3 DNA reads TGTGCCAGCAGCCCCCGGGGGGGGTTATCCTACGAGCAGTACTTC. Protein: CASSPRGGLSYEQYF.

The rearrangement uses TRBV7-2 and TRBJ1-2; possibly TRBD1 for D (6 bases). V lost 4 bases, J lost 3 bases, and 9 bases lay in between. Germline V gene lookup returns CDR1 SGHTA and CDR2 FQGNSA. The CDR3 sequence is 13 residues long. CDR3 residues: CASSSDRYYGYTF. The DNA for the CDR3 is TGTGCCAGCAGCTCGGACAGATACTATGGCTACACCTTC.

This clonotype has a count of ten or more. V gene TRBV5-1 combines with J gene TRBJ1-5, with 8 positions matching TRBD1. V gave up 4 bases and J gave up 0 bases; unmatched junction bases: 12. Germline CDR1 and CDR2: SGHRS and YFSETQ. This CDR3 contains 18 residues. The CDR3 bases are TGCGCCAGCAGCCCAGGGACAGGCGTAAGGAATAGCAATCAGCCCCAGCATTTT. Protein sequence: CASSPGTGVRNSNQPQHF.

This clonotype was observed at least ten times. The J gene is TRBJ1-4, the V gene TRBV27; perhaps TRBD1 as D (5 bases). Trimming took off 8 bases at V and 6 bases at J, with 19 bases between the two ends. The CDR3 is 15 residues long. Germline-derived CDR1 and CDR2 are MNHEY and SMNVEV (reference sequence). The CDR3 DNA follows: TGTGCCAGCCGGACCGGACCCAGGGTAGATGAAAAACTGTTTTTT. It codes for CASRTGPRVDEKLFF.

This clonotype was recorded many times. The chain is built from TRBV9 and TRBJ2-7; no clear D. The length of the CDR3 is 13 residues. Germline values: CDR1 SGDLS, CDR2 YYNGEE. The ends were cut back, 0 bases at V and 2 bases at J, with 6 bases in the middle. CDR3 sequence (DNA): TGTGCCAGCAGCGTAGGGTCAGCCTACGAGCAGTACTTC. It specifies CASSVGSAYEQYF.

This clonotype was seen only a few times. A much larger clone differs from this one at a single base, so this may be a read error. The CDR3 DNA follows: TGCGCCAGCAGCTGGGACGGACTGAATCAGCCCCAGAATTTT. Translating gives CASSWDGLNQPQNF. The chain combines TRBV5-1 with TRBJ1-5, with a weak D call TRBD1 (5 bases). The CDR3 spans 14 residues. The germline gives CDR1 SGHRS, CDR2 YFSETQ.